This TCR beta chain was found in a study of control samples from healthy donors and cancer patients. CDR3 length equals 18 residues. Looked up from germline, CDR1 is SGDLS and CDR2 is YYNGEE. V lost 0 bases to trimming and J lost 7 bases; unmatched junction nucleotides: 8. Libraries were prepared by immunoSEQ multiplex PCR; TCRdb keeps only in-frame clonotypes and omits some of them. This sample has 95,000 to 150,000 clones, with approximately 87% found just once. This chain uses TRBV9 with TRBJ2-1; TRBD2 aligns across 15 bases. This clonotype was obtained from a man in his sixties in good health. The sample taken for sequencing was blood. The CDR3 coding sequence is TGTGCCAGCAGCGTAGACCCGGGGACTAGCGGGGGGTTAAATGAGCAGTTCTTC. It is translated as CASSVDPGTSGGLNEQFF.